The entry below gives a single T cell receptor beta chain sequence along with its context. Its cognate antigen is unknown. Per the germline V gene, CDR1 is SQVTM and CDR2 is ANQGSEA. V lost 2 bases and J lost 4, with 11 bases in between. CDR3 length: 13 residues. In the PCR, 60 Vbeta and 13 Jbeta primers were used. Assay: immunoSEQ multiplex PCR; the TCRdb copy retains only in-frame clones and omits some. This table holds around 170,000 clones, 75% to 90% found once. This entry is derived from a study of cytomegalovirus exposure and HLA in healthy donors. Study-wide findings and caveats: Later analysis identified 16,000 or so TCR beta sequences associated with HLA alleles, using a false discovery rate threshold of 0.05. V segments that were indistinguishable, TRBV6-2 and TRBV6-3 among them, were omitted from analysis.

The sequenced sample consisted of PBMCs. The clonotype originates from a woman in her late teens or twenties in good health and CMV-seronegative. This rearrangement joins TRBV29-1 to TRBJ1-2; D might be TRBD1 (6 bases). This chain's CDR3 is CSVESGTIYGYTF. Written as DNA, the CDR3 is TGCAGCGTTGAATCGGGGACAATCTATGGCTACACCTTC.